The sequence of this T cell receptor (beta chain) was determined in a study of T cell repertoires in cytomegalovirus infection. At least ten counts were recorded for this clonotype. The target antigen is unknown. TCRdb independently ran MiXCR on the reads; one entry per CDR3 protein. Of more than 90,000 distinct CDR3 sequences listed, roughly 9.1% are singletons. There are 15 residues in the CDR3. The ends lost 6 bases at V and 7 bases at J; junction bases unmatched: 13. In germline, CDR1 is MNHEY, CDR2 SVGEGT. Overall study findings and caveats: The ex vivo response was dominated by HLA-C-restricted CMV-specific TCR beta clonotypes.

The rearrangement joins TRBV6-2 or TRBV6-3 to TRBJ1-2, with TRBD1 matching over 8 bases. This clonotype was obtained from a human donor in good health (CMV status not recorded). Some clones in this sample may be carry-over from other donors' samples. Sequencing was carried out using PBMCs, sequenced either directly or after in vitro stimulation (not recorded which). CDR3 protein: CASRRTSGGVRGYTF. For the CDR3, the DNA is TGTGCCAGCAGACGCACGTCAGGGGGCGTTCGTGGCTACACCTTC.